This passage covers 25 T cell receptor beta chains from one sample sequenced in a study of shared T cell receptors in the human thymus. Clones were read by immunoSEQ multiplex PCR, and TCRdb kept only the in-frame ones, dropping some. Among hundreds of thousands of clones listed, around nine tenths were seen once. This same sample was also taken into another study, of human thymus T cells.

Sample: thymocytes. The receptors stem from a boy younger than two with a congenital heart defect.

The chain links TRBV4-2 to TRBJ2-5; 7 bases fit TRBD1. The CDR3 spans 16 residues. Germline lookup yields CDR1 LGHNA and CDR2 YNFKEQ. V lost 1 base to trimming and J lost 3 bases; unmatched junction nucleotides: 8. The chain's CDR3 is CASSQVGTAAKETQYF. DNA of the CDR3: TGTGCCAGCAGCCAAGTAGGGACAGCTGCAAAAGAGACCCAGTACTTC.

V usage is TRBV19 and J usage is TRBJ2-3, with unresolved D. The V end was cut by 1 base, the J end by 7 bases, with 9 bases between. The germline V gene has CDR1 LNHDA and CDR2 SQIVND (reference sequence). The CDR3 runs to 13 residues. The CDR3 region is CASSIARGNTQYF. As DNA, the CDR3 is TGTGCCAGTAGTATAGCGAGAGGTAATACGCAGTATTTT.

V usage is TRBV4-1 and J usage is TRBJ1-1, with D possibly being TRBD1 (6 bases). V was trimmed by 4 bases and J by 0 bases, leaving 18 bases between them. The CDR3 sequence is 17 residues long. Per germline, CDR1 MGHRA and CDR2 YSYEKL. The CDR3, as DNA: TGCGCCAGCAGCCTCCTCTCGCCGGACAGTTTGAACACTGAAGCTTTCTTT. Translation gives CASSLLSPDSLNTEAFF.

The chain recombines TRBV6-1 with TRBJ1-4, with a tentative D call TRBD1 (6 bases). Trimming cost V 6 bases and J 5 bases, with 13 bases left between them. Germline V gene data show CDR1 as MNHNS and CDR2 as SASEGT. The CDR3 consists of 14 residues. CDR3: CASRAGQGNEKLFF. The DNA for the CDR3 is TGTGCCAGCAGAGCGGGACAAGGAAATGAAAAACTGTTTTTT.

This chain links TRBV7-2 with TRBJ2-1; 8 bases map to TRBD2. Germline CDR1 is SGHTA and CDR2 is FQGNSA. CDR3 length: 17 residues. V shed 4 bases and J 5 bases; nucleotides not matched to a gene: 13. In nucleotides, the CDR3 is TGTGCCAGCAGCTCTCCCCACGGGAGGGCCGTTAACAATGAGCAGTTCTTC. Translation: CASSSPHGRAVNNEQFF.

DNA of the CDR3: TGTGCCAGCAGTGACCGAGGGGGGGACTATGGCTACACCTTC. It codes for CASSDRGGDYGYTF. The genes are TRBV6-4 and TRBJ1-2, with D possibly TRBD1 on 6 matching bases. The V gene's germline CDR1 is MRHNA and CDR2 SNTAGT. Trimming pared 2 bases from V and 3 bases from J, leaving 10 bases between. The CDR3 loop spans 14 amino acids.

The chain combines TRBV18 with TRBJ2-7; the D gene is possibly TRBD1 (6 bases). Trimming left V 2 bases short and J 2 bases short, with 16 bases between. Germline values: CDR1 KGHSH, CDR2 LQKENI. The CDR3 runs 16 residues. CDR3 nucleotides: TGTGCCAGCTCACCAACAAAGACAGGCAACCCCTACGAGCAGTACTTC. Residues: CASSPTKTGNPYEQYF.

The CDR3 nucleotides are TGTGCCAGCAGTAGCGGTCCCTTGAACACTGAAGCTTTCTTT. Translating gives CASSSGPLNTEAFF. The V gene is TRBV6-5, the J gene TRBJ1-1; D is uncertain. This CDR3 is 14 amino acids long. With 5 bases removed from V and 0 bases from J, the gap between germline ends came to 10 bases. In germline, CDR1 is MNHEY, CDR2 SVGAGI.

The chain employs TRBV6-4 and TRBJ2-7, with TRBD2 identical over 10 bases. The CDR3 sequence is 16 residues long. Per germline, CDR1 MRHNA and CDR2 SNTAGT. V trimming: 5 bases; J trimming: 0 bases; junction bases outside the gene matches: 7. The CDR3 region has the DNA TGTGCCAGCAGTTACGAACGGACTAGCGGCTCCTACGAGCAGTACTTC. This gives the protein CASSYERTSGSYEQYF.

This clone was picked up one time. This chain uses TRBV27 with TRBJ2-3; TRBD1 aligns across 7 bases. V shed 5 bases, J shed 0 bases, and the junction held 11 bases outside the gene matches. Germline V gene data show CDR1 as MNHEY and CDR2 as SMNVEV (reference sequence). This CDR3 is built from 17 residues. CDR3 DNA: TGTGCCAGCAGTCCAGGACAGGTCCCTGTTAGCACAGATACGCAGTATTTT. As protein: CASSPGQVPVSTDTQYF.

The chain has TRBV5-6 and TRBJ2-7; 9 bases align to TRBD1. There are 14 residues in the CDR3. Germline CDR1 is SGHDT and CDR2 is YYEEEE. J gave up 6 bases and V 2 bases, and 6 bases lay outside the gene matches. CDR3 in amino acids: CASSFRDRDREQYF. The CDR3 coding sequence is TGTGCCAGCAGCTTCAGGGACAGGGATCGCGAGCAGTACTTC.

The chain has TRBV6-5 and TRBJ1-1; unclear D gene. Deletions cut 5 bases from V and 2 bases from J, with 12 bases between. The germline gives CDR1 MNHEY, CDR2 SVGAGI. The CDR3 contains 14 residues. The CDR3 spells CASSMGRGNTEAFF. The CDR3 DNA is TGTGCCAGCAGTATGGGCCGGGGTAACACTGAAGCTTTCTTT.

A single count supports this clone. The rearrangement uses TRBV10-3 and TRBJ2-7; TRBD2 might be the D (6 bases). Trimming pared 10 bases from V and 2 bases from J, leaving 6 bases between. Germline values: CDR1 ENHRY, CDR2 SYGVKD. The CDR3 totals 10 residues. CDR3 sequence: CATGAYEQYF. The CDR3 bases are TGTGCCACGGGGGCCTACGAGCAGTACTTC.

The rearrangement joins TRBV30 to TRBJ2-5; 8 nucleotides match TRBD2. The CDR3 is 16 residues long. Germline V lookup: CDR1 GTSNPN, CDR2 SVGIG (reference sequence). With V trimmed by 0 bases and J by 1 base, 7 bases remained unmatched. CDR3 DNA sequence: TGTGCCTGGAGTGTAAGAATAGCGGGATGCCAAGAGACCCAGTACTTC. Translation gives CAWSVRIAGCQETQYF.

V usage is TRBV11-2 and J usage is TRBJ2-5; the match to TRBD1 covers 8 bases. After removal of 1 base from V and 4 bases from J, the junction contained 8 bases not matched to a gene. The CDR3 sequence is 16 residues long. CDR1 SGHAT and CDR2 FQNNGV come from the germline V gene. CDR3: CASSLALYRGTETQYF. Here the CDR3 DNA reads TGTGCCAGCAGCTTAGCCCTCTACAGGGGGACAGAGACCCAGTACTTC.

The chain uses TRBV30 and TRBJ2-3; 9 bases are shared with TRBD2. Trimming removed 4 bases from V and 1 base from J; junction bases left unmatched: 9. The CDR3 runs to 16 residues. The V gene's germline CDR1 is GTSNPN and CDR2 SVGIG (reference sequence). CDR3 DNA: TGTGCCTGGAAAACTAGCGGGCCAGGGGGCACAGATACGCAGTATTTT. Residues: CAWKTSGPGGTDTQYF. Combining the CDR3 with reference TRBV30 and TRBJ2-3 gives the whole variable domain SQTIHQWPATLVQPVGSPLSLECTVEGTSNPNLYWYRQAAGRGLQLLFYSVGIGQISSEVPQNLSASRPQDRQFILSSKKLLLSDSGFYLCAWKTSGPGGTDTQYFGPGTRLTVL.

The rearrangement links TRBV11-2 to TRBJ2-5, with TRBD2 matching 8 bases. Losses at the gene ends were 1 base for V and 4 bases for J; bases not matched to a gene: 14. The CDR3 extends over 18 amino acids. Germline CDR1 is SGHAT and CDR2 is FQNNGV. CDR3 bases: TGTGCCAGCAGCTTAGCGAGTGATGGCGGGAGGAATTTAGAGACCCAGTACTTC. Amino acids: CASSLASDGGRNLETQYF.

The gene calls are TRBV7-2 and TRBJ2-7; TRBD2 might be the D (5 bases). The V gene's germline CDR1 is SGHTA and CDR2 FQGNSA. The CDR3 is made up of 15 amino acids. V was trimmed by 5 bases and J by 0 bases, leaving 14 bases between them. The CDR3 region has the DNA TGTGCCAGCAGCCCTGTGCCGGGGAGCTCCTACGAGCAGTACTTC. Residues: CASSPVPGSSYEQYF. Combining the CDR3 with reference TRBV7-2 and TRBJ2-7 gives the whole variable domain GAGVSQSPSNKVTEKGKDVELRCDPISGHTALYWYRQSLGQGLEFLIYFQGNSAPDKSGLPSDRFSAERTGGSVSTLTIQRTQQEDSAVYLCASSPVPGSSYEQYFGPGTRLTVT.

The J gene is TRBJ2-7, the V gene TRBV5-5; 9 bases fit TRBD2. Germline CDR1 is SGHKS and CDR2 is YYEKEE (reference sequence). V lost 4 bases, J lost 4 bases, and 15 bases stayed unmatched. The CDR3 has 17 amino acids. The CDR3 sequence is CASSPQGPVAGVYEQYF. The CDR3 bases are TGTGCCAGCAGCCCTCAAGGTCCAGTAGCGGGAGTTTACGAGCAGTACTTC.

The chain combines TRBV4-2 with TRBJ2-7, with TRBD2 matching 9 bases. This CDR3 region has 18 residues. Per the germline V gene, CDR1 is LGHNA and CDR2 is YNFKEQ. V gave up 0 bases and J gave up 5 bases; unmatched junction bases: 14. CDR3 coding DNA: TGTGCCAGCAGCCAAGATTTGGGGACAAGCGGGAGGAGGGACGAGCAGTACTTC. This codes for CASSQDLGTSGRRDEQYF.

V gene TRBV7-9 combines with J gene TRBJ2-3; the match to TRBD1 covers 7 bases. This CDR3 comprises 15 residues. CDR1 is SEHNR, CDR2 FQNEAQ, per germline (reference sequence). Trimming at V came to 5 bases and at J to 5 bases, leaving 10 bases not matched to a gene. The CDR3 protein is CASSTQDRVKDTQYF. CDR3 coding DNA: TGTGCCAGCAGCACTCAAGACAGGGTTAAAGATACGCAGTATTTT.

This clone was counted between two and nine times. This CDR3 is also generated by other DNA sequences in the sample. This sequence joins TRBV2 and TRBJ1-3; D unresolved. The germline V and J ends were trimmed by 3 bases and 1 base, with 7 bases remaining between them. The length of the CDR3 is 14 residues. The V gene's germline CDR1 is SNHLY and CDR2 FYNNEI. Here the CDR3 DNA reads TGTGCCAGCAGTGAGGGCGTTTCTGGAAACACCATATATTTT. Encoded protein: CASSEGVSGNTIYF.

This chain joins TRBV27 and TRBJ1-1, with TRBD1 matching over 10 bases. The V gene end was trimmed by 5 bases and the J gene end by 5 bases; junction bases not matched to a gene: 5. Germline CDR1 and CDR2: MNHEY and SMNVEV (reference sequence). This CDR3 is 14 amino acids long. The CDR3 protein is CASSPGTGETEAFF. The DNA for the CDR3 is TGTGCCAGCAGTCCCGGGACAGGGGAGACTGAAGCTTTCTTT.

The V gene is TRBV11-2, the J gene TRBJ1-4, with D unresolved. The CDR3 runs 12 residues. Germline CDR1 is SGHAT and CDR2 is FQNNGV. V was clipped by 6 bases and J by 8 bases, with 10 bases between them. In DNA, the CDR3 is TGTGCCAGCAGTATTCGAGGCGAAAAACTGTTTTTT. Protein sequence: CASSIRGEKLFF.

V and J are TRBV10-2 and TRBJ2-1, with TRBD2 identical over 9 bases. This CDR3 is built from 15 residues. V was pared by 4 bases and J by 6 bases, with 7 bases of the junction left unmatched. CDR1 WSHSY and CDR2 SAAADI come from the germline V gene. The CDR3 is CASSVCLAGINEQFF. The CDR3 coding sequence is TGCGCCAGCAGTGTGTGCCTAGCGGGGATCAATGAGCAGTTCTTC.